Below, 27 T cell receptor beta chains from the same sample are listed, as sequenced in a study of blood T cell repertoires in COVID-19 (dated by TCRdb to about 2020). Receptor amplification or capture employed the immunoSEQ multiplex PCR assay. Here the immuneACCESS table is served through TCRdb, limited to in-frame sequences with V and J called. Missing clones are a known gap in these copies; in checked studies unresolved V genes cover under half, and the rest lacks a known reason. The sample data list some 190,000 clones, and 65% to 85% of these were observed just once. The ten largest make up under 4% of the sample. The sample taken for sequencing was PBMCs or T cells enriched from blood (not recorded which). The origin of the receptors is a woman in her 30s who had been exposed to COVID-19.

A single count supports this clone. CDR3 DNA: TGTGCCACCAGCAGAGATGCCCAGGGGCGATGGCCCCAGCATTTT. Residues: CATSRDAQGRWPQHF. The rearrangement uses TRBV15 and TRBJ1-5; perhaps TRBD1 as D (6 bases). Between the trimmed V and J ends, which lost 0 bases and 9 bases, there was a span of 15 bases. Germline V CDR1 and CDR2: LNHNV, YYDKDF (reference sequence). The CDR3 extends over 15 amino acids.

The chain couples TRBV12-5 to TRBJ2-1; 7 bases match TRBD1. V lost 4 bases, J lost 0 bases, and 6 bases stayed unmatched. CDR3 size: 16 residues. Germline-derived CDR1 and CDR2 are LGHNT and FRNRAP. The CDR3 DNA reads TGTGCTAGTGGTTCAGGGACAGTACCCTCCTACAATGAGCAGTTCTTC. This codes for CASGSGTVPSYNEQFF.

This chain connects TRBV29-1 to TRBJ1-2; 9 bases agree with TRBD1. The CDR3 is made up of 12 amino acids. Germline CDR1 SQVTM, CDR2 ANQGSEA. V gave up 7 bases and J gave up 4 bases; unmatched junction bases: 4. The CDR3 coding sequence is TGCAGCGACTTGGACAGGGGCTATGGCTACACCTTC. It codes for CSDLDRGYGYTF.

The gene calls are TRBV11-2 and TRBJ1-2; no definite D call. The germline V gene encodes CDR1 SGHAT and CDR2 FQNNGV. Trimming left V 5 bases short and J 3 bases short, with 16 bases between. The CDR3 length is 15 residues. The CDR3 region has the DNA TGTGCCAGCAGCGAACCGGGAGGGCAGGACTATGGCTACACCTTC. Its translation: CASSEPGGQDYGYTF.

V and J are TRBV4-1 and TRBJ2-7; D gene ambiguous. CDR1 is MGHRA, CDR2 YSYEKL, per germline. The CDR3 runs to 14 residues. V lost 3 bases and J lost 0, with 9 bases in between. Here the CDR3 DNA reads TGCGCCAGCAGCCAGACTTTTTACTCCTACGAGCAGTACTTC. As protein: CASSQTFYSYEQYF.

The chain's CDR3 is CASSPRGLAGIPKSYNEQFF. The CDR3 DNA is TGTGCCAGCAGCCCTCGAGGATTAGCGGGAATTCCTAAATCCTACAATGAGCAGTTCTTC. The chain couples TRBV3-1 (or the pseudogene TRBV3-2) to TRBJ2-1; 8 bases align to TRBD2. The V gene's germline CDR1 is LGHDT and CDR2 YNNKEL (reference sequence). There are 20 residues in the CDR3. J lost 1 base, V lost 4 bases, and 18 bases had no gene match.

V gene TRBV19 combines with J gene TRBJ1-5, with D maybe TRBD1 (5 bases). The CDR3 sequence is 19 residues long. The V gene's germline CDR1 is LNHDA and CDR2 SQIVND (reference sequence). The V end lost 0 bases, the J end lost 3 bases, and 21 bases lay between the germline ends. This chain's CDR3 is CASSIDNWAGGAHNQPQHF. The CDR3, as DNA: TGTGCCAGTAGTATAGATAATTGGGCGGGGGGAGCTCACAATCAGCCCCAGCATTTT.

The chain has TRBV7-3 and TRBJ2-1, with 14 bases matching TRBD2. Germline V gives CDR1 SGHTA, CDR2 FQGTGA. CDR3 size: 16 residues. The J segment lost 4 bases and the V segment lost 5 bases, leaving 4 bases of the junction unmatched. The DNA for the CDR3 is TGTGCCAGCAGCATGGGACTAGCGGGGGATTACAATGAGCAGTTCTTC. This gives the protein CASSMGLAGDYNEQFF.

The CDR3 here is CASSSDPDRGPYNEQFF. CDR3 sequence (DNA): TGTGCCAGCAGCTCAGACCCGGACAGGGGACCCTACAATGAGCAGTTCTTC. The V gene is TRBV11-3, the J gene TRBJ2-1, with 9 nucleotides matching TRBD1. CDR3 length: 17 residues. Trimming took 4 bases from V and 2 from J; bases not matched to a gene: 9. The germline gives CDR1 SGHNT, CDR2 YENEEA. The full variable domain, its missing parts supplied by reference TRBV11-3 and TRBJ2-1, is EAGVVQSPRYKIIEKKQPVAFWCNPISGHNTLYWYLQNLGQGPELLIRYENEEAVDDSQLPKDRFSAERLKGVDSTLKIQPAELGDSAVYLCASSSDPDRGPYNEQFFGPGTRLTVL.

The CDR3 region is CASSEIRLHTGELFF. DNA for the CDR3: TGTGCCAGCAGTGAAATCCGCCTACACACCGGGGAGCTGTTTTTT. The chain is built from TRBV6-1 and TRBJ2-2; D not certain. This CDR3 region has 15 residues. V lost 2 bases, J lost 3 bases, and 10 bases lay in between. Germline V gives CDR1 MNHNS, CDR2 SASEGT.

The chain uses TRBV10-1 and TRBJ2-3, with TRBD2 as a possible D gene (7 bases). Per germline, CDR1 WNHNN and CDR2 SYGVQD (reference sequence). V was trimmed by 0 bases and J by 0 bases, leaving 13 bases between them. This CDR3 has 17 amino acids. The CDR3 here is CASSESLGGGSTDTQYF. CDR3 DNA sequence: TGCGCCAGCAGTGAGTCGCTGGGAGGGGGTAGCACAGATACGCAGTATTTT.

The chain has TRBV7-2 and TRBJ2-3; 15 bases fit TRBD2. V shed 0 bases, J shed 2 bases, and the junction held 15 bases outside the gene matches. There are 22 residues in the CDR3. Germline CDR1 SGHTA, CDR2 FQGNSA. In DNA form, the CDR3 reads TGTGCCAGCAGCTTAGCACCTCTCGGACTAGCGGGGGGGCGTGGCCCCACAGATACGCAGTATTTT. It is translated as CASSLAPLGLAGGRGPTDTQYF.

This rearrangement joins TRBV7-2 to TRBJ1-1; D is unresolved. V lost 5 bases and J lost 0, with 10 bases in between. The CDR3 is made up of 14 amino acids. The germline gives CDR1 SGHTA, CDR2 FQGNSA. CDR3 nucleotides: TGTGCCAGCAGCCCGAGGGTTATGAACACTGAAGCTTTCTTT. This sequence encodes CASSPRVMNTEAFF.

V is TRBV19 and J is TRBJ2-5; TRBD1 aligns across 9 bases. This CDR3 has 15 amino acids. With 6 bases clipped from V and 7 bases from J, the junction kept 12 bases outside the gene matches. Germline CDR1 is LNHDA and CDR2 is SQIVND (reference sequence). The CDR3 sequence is CASSITGGSAVTQYF. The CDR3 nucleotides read TGTGCCAGTAGCATAACAGGGGGCTCTGCGGTGACCCAGTACTTC.

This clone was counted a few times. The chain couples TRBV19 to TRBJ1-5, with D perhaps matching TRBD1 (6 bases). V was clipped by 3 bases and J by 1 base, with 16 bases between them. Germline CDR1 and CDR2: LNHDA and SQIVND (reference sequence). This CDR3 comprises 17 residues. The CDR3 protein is CASSILAGAGSNQPQHF. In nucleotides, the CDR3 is TGTGCCAGTAGTATTCTAGCGGGGGCTGGGAGCAATCAGCCCCAGCATTTT.

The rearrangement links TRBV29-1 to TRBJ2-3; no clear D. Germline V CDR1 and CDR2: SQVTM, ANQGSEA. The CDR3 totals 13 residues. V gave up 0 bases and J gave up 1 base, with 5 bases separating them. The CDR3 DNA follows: TGCAGCGTTGAAGAGGCGGGCACAGATACGCAGTATTTT. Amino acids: CSVEEAGTDTQYF.

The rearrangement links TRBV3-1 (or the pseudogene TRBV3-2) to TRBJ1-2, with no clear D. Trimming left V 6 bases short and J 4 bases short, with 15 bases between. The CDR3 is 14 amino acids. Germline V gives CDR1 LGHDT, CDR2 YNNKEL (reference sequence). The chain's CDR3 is CASRESHKFYGYTF. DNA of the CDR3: TGTGCCAGCAGGGAGAGTCACAAGTTCTATGGCTACACCTTC.

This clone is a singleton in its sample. In DNA, the CDR3 is TGCAGCGTTGCCTCCCAGGGGAACACTGAAGCTTTCTTT. This translates into CSVASQGNTEAFF. The chain combines TRBV29-1 with TRBJ1-1, with D possibly being TRBD1 (5 bases). Per the germline V gene, CDR1 is SQVTM and CDR2 is ANQGSEA. V was trimmed by 4 bases and J by 1 base, leaving 10 bases between them. CDR3 length: 13 residues.

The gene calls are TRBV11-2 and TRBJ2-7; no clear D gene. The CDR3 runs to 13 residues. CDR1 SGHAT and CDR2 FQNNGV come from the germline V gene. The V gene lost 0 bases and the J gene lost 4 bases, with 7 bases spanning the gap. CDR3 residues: CASSLDMRYEQYF. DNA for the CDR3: TGTGCCAGCAGCTTAGATATGCGTTACGAGCAGTACTTC.

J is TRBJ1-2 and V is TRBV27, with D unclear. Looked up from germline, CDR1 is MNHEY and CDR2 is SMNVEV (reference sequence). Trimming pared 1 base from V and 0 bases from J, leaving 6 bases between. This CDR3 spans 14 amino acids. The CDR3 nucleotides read TGTGCCAGCAGTTTATTGGCCTCTAACTATGGCTACACCTTC. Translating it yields CASSLLASNYGYTF.

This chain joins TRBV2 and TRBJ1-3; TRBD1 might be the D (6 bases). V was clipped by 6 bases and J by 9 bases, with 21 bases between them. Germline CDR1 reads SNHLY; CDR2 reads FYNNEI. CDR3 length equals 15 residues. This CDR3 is CASRLGDTEGGTIYF. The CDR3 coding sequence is TGTGCCAGCAGGCTCGGGGACACGGAAGGGGGCACCATATATTTT.

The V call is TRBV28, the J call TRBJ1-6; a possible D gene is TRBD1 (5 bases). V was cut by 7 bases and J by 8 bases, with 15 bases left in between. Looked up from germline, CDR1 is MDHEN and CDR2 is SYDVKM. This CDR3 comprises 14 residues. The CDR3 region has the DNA TGTGCCAGCACAGGGCCCACCCGGGATTCACCCCTCCACTTT. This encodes CASTGPTRDSPLHF. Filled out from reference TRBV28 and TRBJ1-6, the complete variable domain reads DVKVTQSSRYLVKRTGEKVFLECVQDMDHENMFWYRQDPGLGLRLIYFSYDVKMKEKGDIPEGYSVSREKKERFSLILESASTNQTSMYLCASTGPTRDSPLHFGNGTRLTVT.

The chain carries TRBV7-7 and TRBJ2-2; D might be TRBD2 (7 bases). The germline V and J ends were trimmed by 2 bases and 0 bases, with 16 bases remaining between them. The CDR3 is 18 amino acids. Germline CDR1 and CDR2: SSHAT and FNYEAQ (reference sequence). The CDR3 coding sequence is TGTGCCAGCAGCTTAAGAAGCGCGGGGGCGACGAACACCGGGGAGCTGTTTTTT. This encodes CASSLRSAGATNTGELFF.

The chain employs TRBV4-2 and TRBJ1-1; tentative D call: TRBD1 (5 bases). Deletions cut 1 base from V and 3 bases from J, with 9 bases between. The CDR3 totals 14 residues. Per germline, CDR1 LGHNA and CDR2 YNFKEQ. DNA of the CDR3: TGTGCCAGCAGCCAAGTTCGCAGGGACACTGAAGCTTTCTTT. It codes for CASSQVRRDTEAFF.

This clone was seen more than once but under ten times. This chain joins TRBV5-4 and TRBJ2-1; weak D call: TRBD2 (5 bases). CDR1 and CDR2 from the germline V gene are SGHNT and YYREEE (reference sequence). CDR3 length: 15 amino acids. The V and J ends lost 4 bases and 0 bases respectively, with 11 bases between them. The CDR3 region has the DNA TGTGCCAGCAGCGGGGTGGGGAGCTCCTACAATGAGCAGTTCTTC. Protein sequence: CASSGVGSSYNEQFF.

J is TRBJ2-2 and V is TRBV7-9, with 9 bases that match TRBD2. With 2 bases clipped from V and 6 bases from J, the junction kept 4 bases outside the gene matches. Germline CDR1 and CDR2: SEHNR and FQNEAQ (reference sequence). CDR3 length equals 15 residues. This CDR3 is CASSLLAGPAGELFF. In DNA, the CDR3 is TGTGCCAGCAGCTTACTAGCGGGGCCGGCCGGGGAGCTGTTTTTT.

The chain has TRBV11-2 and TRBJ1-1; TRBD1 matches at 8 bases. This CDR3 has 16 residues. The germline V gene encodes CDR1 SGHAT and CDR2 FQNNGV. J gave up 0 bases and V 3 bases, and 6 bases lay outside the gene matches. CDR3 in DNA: TGTGCCAGCAGCTTCAGGGGGCGCAGGATGAACACTGAAGCTTTCTTT. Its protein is CASSFRGRRMNTEAFF.